These 21 T cell receptor beta chains were sequenced from one sample in a study of cytomegalovirus exposure and HLA in healthy donors. The PCR had 60 Vbeta and 13 Jbeta primers. Produced via immunoSEQ multiplex PCR; TCRdb's table is partial and in-frame only. The data hold about 200,000 clones, with 82% observed a single time. Specimen: PBMCs. The receptors come from a woman aged 40 to 50 in good health and CMV-seronegative.

V and J are TRBV13 and TRBJ2-7; a weak D match, TRBD1 (6 bases). This CDR3 comprises 15 residues. Trimming removed 5 bases from V and 2 bases from J, with 16 bases in between. The germline gives CDR1 PRHDT, CDR2 FYEKMQ (reference sequence). The DNA for the CDR3 is TGTGCCAGCAGCCACAGGGTCTCCTCGCCCTACGAGCAGTACTTC. Amino acids: CASSHRVSSPYEQYF.

This clone came up a few times. The gene calls are TRBV6-6 and TRBJ2-3; 9 bases fit TRBD2. Germline V gene data show CDR1 as MNHNY and CDR2 as SVGAGI (reference sequence). The length of the CDR3 is 16 residues. V dropped 2 bases and J dropped 5; count of bases not matched to a gene: 8. CDR3 sequence reads: CASSYRPSGIIDTQYF. The CDR3 nucleotides read TGTGCCAGCAGTTACCGTCCTAGCGGGATCATAGATACGCAGTATTTT.

The gene calls are TRBV5-1 and TRBJ2-2, with TRBD1 matching over 7 bases. Per germline, CDR1 SGHRS and CDR2 YFSETQ. V lost 2 bases to trimming and J lost 5 bases; unmatched junction nucleotides: 3. The CDR3 is made up of 14 amino acids. The CDR3 loop reads CASSFYRGTGELFF. The DNA of the CDR3 is TGCGCCAGCAGCTTTTACAGGGGTACCGGGGAGCTGTTTTTT.

The chain joins TRBV9 to TRBJ2-7, with D uncertain. CDR1 is SGDLS, CDR2 YYNGEE, per germline. V was cut by 0 bases and J by 4 bases, with 11 bases left in between. This CDR3 is 14 amino acids long. Written as DNA, the CDR3 is TGTGCCAGCAGCGTAGATAGCAGATTTTACGAGCAGTACTTC. Protein: CASSVDSRFYEQYF. Full variable domain (outside the CDR3, taken from reference TRBV9 and TRBJ2-7): DSGVTQTPKHLITATGQRVTLRCSPRSGDLSVYWYQQSLDQGLQFLIQYYNGEERAKGNILERFSAQQFPDLHSELNLSSLELGDSALYFCASSVDSRFYEQYFGPGTRLTVT.

The chain recombines TRBV11-3 with TRBJ2-1; D remains unclear. The CDR3 has 12 residues. CDR1 is SGHNT, CDR2 YENEEA, per germline. V lost 1 base and J 8 bases, leaving 6 bases between the germline ends. CDR3 region: CASSLVYHEQFF. The CDR3 DNA reads TGTGCCAGCAGCTTAGTTTATCATGAGCAGTTCTTC.

This clone has more than one count but fewer than ten. J is TRBJ1-3 and V is TRBV7-7; no definite D call. Germline loops: CDR1 SSHAT, CDR2 FNYEAQ (reference sequence). The CDR3 length is 14 residues. V lost 5 bases to trimming and J lost 0 bases, with 8 bases between them. CDR3: CASSQTDSGNTIYF. In nucleotides, the CDR3 is TGTGCCAGCAGCCAAACAGACTCTGGAAACACCATATATTTT.

The rearrangement uses TRBV6-5 and TRBJ2-7; TRBD2 matches 12 bases. CDR1 and CDR2 (germline): MNHEY, SVGAGI. V lost 7 bases and J lost 2; bases outside the gene matches: 6. CDR3 length equals 15 residues. The CDR3: CASTILAGGAYEQYF. Written as DNA, the CDR3 is TGTGCCAGCACTATACTAGCGGGAGGAGCCTACGAGCAGTACTTC.

This chain uses TRBV18 with TRBJ2-2; TRBD2 agrees at 7 bases. In germline, CDR1 is KGHSH, CDR2 LQKENI. This CDR3 spans 15 amino acids. Germline trimming cut 3 bases from V and 4 bases from J; bases unmatched to any gene: 5. The CDR3 nucleotides are TGTGCCAGCTCACCTCTGGCTAGCGGCACCGGGGAGCTGTTTTTT. Translated, it gives CASSPLASGTGELFF.

The CDR3 DNA follows: TGTGCCTGGAGTGTAACCCAGGGAAAAGCTTTCTTT. Amino acids: CAWSVTQGKAFF. The chain is built from TRBV30 and TRBJ1-1, with D possibly TRBD1 on 5 matching bases. This CDR3 region has 12 residues. Trimming shortened V by 0 bases and J by 9 bases, and 11 bases separated the two germline ends. In germline, CDR1 is GTSNPN, CDR2 SVGIG (reference sequence).

The chain recombines TRBV28 with TRBJ1-1, with D maybe TRBD1 (6 bases). Germline CDR1 reads MDHEN; CDR2 reads SYDVKM. V was shortened by 6 bases and J by 1 base, with 9 bases between the two germline ends. CDR3 size: 13 residues. In nucleotides, the CDR3 is TGTGCCAGCAGGATACAGGGGAACACTGAAGCTTTCTTT. Translated, it gives CASRIQGNTEAFF.

V usage is TRBV5-1 and J usage is TRBJ2-7; 8 positions agree with TRBD1. Per the germline V gene, CDR1 is SGHRS and CDR2 is YFSETQ. The CDR3 sequence is 14 residues long. J gave up 5 bases and V 3 bases, and 7 bases lay outside the gene matches. The CDR3 reads CASSYDRGVDEQYF. The CDR3 DNA reads as TGCGCCAGCAGCTACGACAGGGGCGTAGACGAGCAGTACTTC.

J is TRBJ2-3 and V is TRBV6-4; 10 bases agree with TRBD2. This CDR3 has 15 residues. With 5 bases clipped from V and 5 bases from J, the junction kept 7 bases outside the gene matches. CDR1 MRHNA and CDR2 SNTAGT come from the germline V gene. The chain's CDR3 is CASSRVAGGQDTQYF. The DNA of the CDR3 is TGTGCCAGCAGTCGAGTAGCGGGAGGTCAAGATACGCAGTATTTT.

This sequence joins TRBV28 and TRBJ1-4; D gene unclear. CDR3 length equals 14 residues. CDR1 and CDR2 from the germline V gene are MDHEN and SYDVKM. V was pared by 8 bases and J by 8 bases, with 18 bases between. CDR3 region: CASRRGSSGEKLFF. CDR3 bases: TGTGCCAGCCGACGAGGGTCCTCGGGGGAAAAACTGTTTTTT.

The rearrangement uses TRBV5-6 and TRBJ1-2; possible D gene TRBD1, 6 bases. This CDR3 has 13 residues. Trimming pared 0 bases from V and 6 bases from J, leaving 9 bases between. CDR1 and CDR2 from the germline V gene are SGHDT and YYEEEE. DNA of the CDR3: TGTGCCAGCAGCTTGGGGACAGAGGATGGCTACACCTTC. It specifies CASSLGTEDGYTF.

This chain joins TRBV9 and TRBJ1-4; D is unclear. Germline V gene sequence: CDR1 SGDLS, CDR2 YYNGEE. V gave up 4 bases and J gave up 0 bases, with 7 bases separating them. The CDR3 has 14 amino acids. CDR3 sequence (DNA): TGTGCCAGCAGCTCAAGAGCAACTAATGAAAAACTGTTTTTT. This sequence encodes CASSSRATNEKLFF.

The chain recombines TRBV7-9 with TRBJ2-7; 10 bases match TRBD1. The germline V gene encodes CDR1 SEHNR and CDR2 FQNEAQ (reference sequence). Trimming at V came to 2 bases and at J to 5 bases, leaving 6 bases not matched to a gene. CDR3 length equals 15 residues. The DNA of the CDR3 is TGTGCCAGCAGCTTACCAGGGACAGGGGCCCACGAGCAGTACTTC. This sequence encodes CASSLPGTGAHEQYF.

The chain uses TRBV27 and TRBJ2-7, with D maybe TRBD1 (5 bases). Germline V gene sequence: CDR1 MNHEY, CDR2 SMNVEV (reference sequence). V gave up 5 bases and J gave up 3 bases, with 14 bases separating them. This CDR3 comprises 14 residues. The CDR3, as DNA: TGTGCCAGCAGTCCCTTAGGGGCGCGCTACGAGCAGTACTTC. Encoded protein: CASSPLGARYEQYF.

In this sample, this clone turned up a few times. The chain uses TRBV5-6 and TRBJ2-7; TRBD2 matches at 10 bases. The V gene's germline CDR1 is SGHDT and CDR2 YYEEEE. V gave up 2 bases and J gave up 2 bases; unmatched junction bases: 1. This CDR3 region has 14 residues. The CDR3 is CASSFGLAAYEQYF. In DNA, the CDR3 is TGTGCCAGCAGCTTCGGACTAGCGGCCTACGAGCAGTACTTC.

This clone has just one count. The chain is built from TRBV5-3 and TRBJ1-4, with TRBD1 as a possible D gene (5 bases). TRBV5-3 is sorted into the ORF group, with uncertain function. This CDR3 region has 18 residues. V shed 4 bases and J shed 8 bases, with 27 bases lying between them. The CDR3 loop is CARSPTPDSQGSSEKLFF. The CDR3 region has the DNA TGTGCCAGAAGCCCTACCCCCGACAGTCAGGGAAGTTCAGAAAAACTGTTTTTT.

The V gene is TRBV28, the J gene TRBJ2-7; a weak D match, TRBD1 (7 bases). CDR1 is MDHEN, CDR2 SYDVKM, per germline. V was pared by 5 bases and J by 5 bases, with 25 bases between. This CDR3 region has 17 residues. CDR3 DNA: TGTGCCAGCAGTCCCGCTAGCGAGGCAGGGGGGCGGAACGAGCAGTACTTC. Translated: CASSPASEAGGRNEQYF.

CDR3 sequence: CASSLEVPGVNEQFF. The CDR3 nucleotides read TGCGCCAGCAGCCTGGAGGTCCCCGGGGTCAATGAGCAGTTCTTC. The chain is built from TRBV4-1 and TRBJ2-1; tentatively, D is TRBD2 (5 bases). Germline-derived CDR1 and CDR2 are MGHRA and YSYEKL. CDR3 length: 15 residues. The ends were cut back, 4 bases at V and 6 bases at J, with 16 bases in the middle.